A single sample is the source of the 24 T cell receptor beta chains below, sequenced in a study of cytomegalovirus exposure and HLA in healthy donors. The PCR contained 60 Vbeta and 13 Jbeta primers. The repertoire was sequenced with immunoSEQ multiplex PCR; TCRdb's copy has only in-frame clones and lacks some. The sample has approximately 190,000 clones; 84% are singletons. What was sequenced was PBMCs. The receptors stem from a boy aged 5-17 years in good health and CMV-seronegative.

The gene calls are TRBV5-1 and TRBJ2-5; D unresolved. The CDR3 is 14 amino acids. In germline, CDR1 is SGHRS, CDR2 YFSETQ. Trimming took 0 bases from V and 4 from J, leaving 10 bases between them. The CDR3 DNA reads as TGCGCCAGCAGCTTGGTACCAGGTCGAGAGACCCAGTACTTC. It yields the protein CASSLVPGRETQYF.

J is TRBJ2-7 and V is TRBV10-3; D is possibly TRBD2 (5 bases). Trimming took off 4 bases at V and 4 bases at J, with 5 bases between the two ends. Germline V gene data show CDR1 as ENHRY and CDR2 as SYGVKD. CDR3 length: 11 amino acids. The CDR3 is CAISGEYEQYF. CDR3 nucleotide sequence: TGTGCCATCAGTGGGGAGTACGAGCAGTACTTC.

The V call is TRBV25-1, the J call TRBJ2-7; perhaps TRBD2 as D (7 bases). The CDR3 contains 12 residues. Trimming removed 4 bases at V and 5 bases at J, with 9 bases between. The germline V gene has CDR1 MGHDK and CDR2 SYGVNS. The CDR3 protein is CASSGGGHEQYF. CDR3 nucleotide sequence: TGTGCCAGCAGTGGGGGGGGGCACGAGCAGTACTTC.

V and J are TRBV28 and TRBJ1-2; 8 bases are shared with TRBD1. V shed 9 bases, J shed 3 bases, and the junction held 18 bases outside the gene matches. CDR3 size: 17 residues. Germline loops: CDR1 MDHEN, CDR2 SYDVKM. The CDR3 protein is CASSRRDRTQKDYGYTF. The DNA for the CDR3 is TGTGCCAGTTCCCGCCGGGACAGGACTCAAAAGGACTATGGCTACACCTTC.

The V and J genes are TRBV30 and TRBJ1-2, with D possibly being TRBD1 (6 bases). CDR1 and CDR2 from the germline V gene are GTSNPN and SVGIG (reference sequence). The ends were cut back, 2 bases at V and 5 bases at J, with 15 bases in the middle. CDR3 size: 14 residues. CDR3 sequence: CAWSLETGLYGYTF. CDR3 nucleotides: TGTGCCTGGAGTCTCGAGACAGGCCTTTATGGCTACACCTTC.

The J gene is TRBJ1-1, the V gene TRBV7-2, with D possibly matching TRBD1 (5 bases). V was shortened by 0 bases and J by 6 bases, with 8 bases between the two germline ends. The CDR3 is made up of 13 amino acids. Germline values: CDR1 SGHTA, CDR2 FQGNSA. DNA for the CDR3: TGTGCCAGCAGCTTAGCGATAGGGGCTGAAGCTTTCTTT. Encoded protein: CASSLAIGAEAFF.

V and J are TRBV9 and TRBJ1-5; D is ambiguous. The germline V gene encodes CDR1 SGDLS and CDR2 YYNGEE. This CDR3 has 14 residues. Deletions cut 0 bases from V and 7 bases from J, with 11 bases between. The CDR3 region has the DNA TGTGCCAGCAGCGTAGCTGGAGTTGGGCAGCCCCAGCATTTT. It specifies CASSVAGVGQPQHF.

The chain is built from TRBV27 and TRBJ2-7; TRBD1 agrees at 8 bases. The J segment lost 1 base and the V segment lost 3 bases, leaving 5 bases of the junction unmatched. Germline V gene lookup returns CDR1 MNHEY and CDR2 SMNVEV (reference sequence). The CDR3 loop spans 15 amino acids. CDR3 residues: CASSLGTGPSYEQYF. CDR3 coding DNA: TGTGCCAGCAGTTTGGGGACAGGCCCATCCTACGAGCAGTACTTC.

This chain uses TRBV7-9 with TRBJ2-5, with D maybe TRBD2 (5 bases). This CDR3 contains 13 residues. CDR1 SEHNR and CDR2 FQNEAQ come from the germline V gene (reference sequence). Trimming cost V 5 bases and J 5 bases, with 12 bases left between them. The CDR3 DNA reads as TGTGCCAGCAGCGACGGGATTATGGAGACCCAGTACTTC. It codes for CASSDGIMETQYF.

V gene TRBV4-2 combines with J gene TRBJ1-1; 7 nucleotides line up with TRBD1. This CDR3 has 16 residues. V gave up 4 bases and J gave up 11 bases; unmatched junction bases: 19. Per the germline V gene, CDR1 is LGHNA and CDR2 is YNFKEQ. The CDR3 DNA is TGTGCCAGCAGCCCAGTAGGGACAGCCGAAATCAGAGAGGCTTTCTTT. Protein sequence: CASSPVGTAEIREAFF.

The sample holds one count of this clone. The chain employs TRBV19 and TRBJ2-1; 8 bases match TRBD2. CDR1 and CDR2 (germline): LNHDA, SQIVND (reference sequence). The CDR3 consists of 14 residues. The V gene end was trimmed by 3 bases and the J gene end by 5 bases; junction bases not matched to a gene: 3. The CDR3 protein is CASSIIGRDNEQFF. The CDR3 coding sequence is TGTGCCAGTAGTATTATCGGGAGGGACAATGAGCAGTTCTTC.

This chain uses TRBV5-4 with TRBJ2-5, with TRBD2 matching over 11 bases. V was clipped by 0 bases and J by 1 base; unmatched bases: 5. Germline loops: CDR1 SGHNT, CDR2 YYREEE (reference sequence). This CDR3 has 17 residues. The CDR3 nucleotides are TGTGCCAGCAGCTTGGGTGGGACTAGCGGCGCCCAAGAGACCCAGTACTTC. Protein product: CASSLGGTSGAQETQYF.

The chain combines TRBV30 with TRBJ2-2; 7 positions agree with TRBD2. The germline V gene encodes CDR1 GTSNPN and CDR2 SVGIG (reference sequence). V shed 4 bases, J shed 5 bases, and the junction held 4 bases outside the gene matches. This CDR3 contains 13 residues. CDR3 protein: CAWTSGGTGELFF. In DNA form, the CDR3 reads TGTGCCTGGACTAGCGGTGGAACCGGGGAGCTGTTTTTT.

The rearrangement uses TRBV11-2 and TRBJ1-1; D is unresolved. Trimming removed 3 bases at V and 0 bases at J, with 14 bases between. Germline CDR1 SGHAT, CDR2 FQNNGV. The CDR3 is made up of 16 amino acids. CDR3 region: CASSFYRDVMNTEAFF. For the CDR3, the DNA is TGTGCCAGCAGCTTTTACAGAGACGTGATGAACACTGAAGCTTTCTTT.

This chain uses TRBV6-1 with TRBJ1-2; tentative D call: TRBD1 (6 bases). This CDR3 region has 15 residues. Trimming left V 5 bases short and J 4 bases short, with 17 bases between. From germline, CDR1 is MNHNS and CDR2 SASEGT. This chain's CDR3 is CASSPPQGISYGYTF. CDR3 in DNA: TGTGCCAGCAGTCCCCCTCAGGGGATCTCCTATGGCTACACCTTC.

The chain has TRBV9 and TRBJ2-1, with 9 bases matching TRBD2. J gave up 5 bases and V 3 bases, and 6 bases lay outside the gene matches. This CDR3 is 15 amino acids long. From germline, CDR1 is SGDLS and CDR2 YYNGEE. The CDR3 here is CASSGEAGGNNEQFF. The CDR3 region has the DNA TGTGCCAGCAGCGGAGAAGCGGGAGGTAACAATGAGCAGTTCTTC. The variable domain in full, with the rest retrieved from reference TRBV9 and TRBJ2-1, is DSGVTQTPKHLITATGQRVTLRCSPRSGDLSVYWYQQSLDQGLQFLIQYYNGEERAKGNILERFSAQQFPDLHSELNLSSLELGDSALYFCASSGEAGGNNEQFFGPGTRLTVL.

In its sample, this clone was seen once. The genes are TRBV6-1 and TRBJ1-6; the match to TRBD1 covers 10 bases. After removal of 3 bases from V and 9 bases from J, the junction contained 2 bases not matched to a gene. In germline, CDR1 is MNHNS, CDR2 SASEGT. The CDR3 is 14 residues long. As DNA, the CDR3 is TGTGCCAGCAGTGAGGGACAGGGGTTTTCACCCCTCCACTTT. It encodes CASSEGQGFSPLHF.

V and J are TRBV10-3 and TRBJ1-2; the D is unclear. CDR3 length: 13 residues. Germline V gene lookup returns CDR1 ENHRY and CDR2 SYGVKD. Trimming stripped 4 bases from V and 2 bases from J, with 8 bases between. The CDR3 DNA follows: TGTGCCATCAGTGTCGAGGAGAACTATGGCTACACCTTC. Its translation is CAISVEENYGYTF.

This chain connects TRBV11-2 to TRBJ1-2; TRBD1 is a possible D gene (6 bases). The CDR3 is 14 amino acids. Trimming took off 5 bases at V and 4 bases at J, with 14 bases between the two ends. The germline gives CDR1 SGHAT, CDR2 FQNNGV. The CDR3 bases are TGTGCCAGCAGCGCCCCCAGGACAGCCTATGGCTACACCTTC. This codes for CASSAPRTAYGYTF.

This clone was recorded once. The chain carries TRBV27 and TRBJ1-4, with D perhaps TRBD1 (6 bases). V gave up 4 bases and J gave up 10 bases, with 13 bases separating them. The germline CDR1 and CDR2 sequences are MNHEY and SMNVEV (reference sequence). This CDR3 spans 13 amino acids. The CDR3 DNA is TGTGCCAGCAGTTGGGACATCCGAGGAAAACTGTTTTTT. Its protein product is CASSWDIRGKLFF.

This clone has only a few counts. The V gene is TRBV2, the J gene TRBJ1-2; 7 bases fit TRBD1. Germline lookup yields CDR1 SNHLY and CDR2 FYNNEI. The CDR3 sequence is 13 residues long. Trimming at V came to 11 bases and at J to 6 bases, leaving 12 bases not matched to a gene. This CDR3 reads CASSPGTAHGYTF. CDR3 nucleotides: TGTGCCTCCTCCCCCGGGACAGCCCATGGCTACACCTTC.

The chain joins TRBV4-1 to TRBJ2-7; TRBD1 matches 7 bases. Trimming took 1 base from V and 2 from J; bases not matched to a gene: 5. The germline V gene encodes CDR1 MGHRA and CDR2 YSYEKL. This CDR3 contains 15 residues. The CDR3 nucleotides read TGCGCCAGCAGCCAAGGACAGGGTCGTACCTACGAGCAGTACTTC. It translates to CASSQGQGRTYEQYF.

The gene calls are TRBV9 and TRBJ2-1; 9 bases agree with TRBD2. This CDR3 region has 16 residues. Germline V gene sequence: CDR1 SGDLS, CDR2 YYNGEE. V was clipped by 0 bases and J by 2 bases; unmatched bases: 3. In nucleotides, the CDR3 is TGTGCCAGCAGCGTAGTTAGCGGGAGAACCTACAATGAGCAGTTCTTC. This gives the protein CASSVVSGRTYNEQFF.

The rearrangement uses TRBV11-2 and TRBJ1-4; no clear D gene. This CDR3 contains 15 residues. Germline CDR1 and CDR2: SGHAT and FQNNGV. With 4 bases removed from V and 4 bases from J, the gap between germline ends came to 13 bases. The DNA of the CDR3 is TGTGCCAGCAGCTCCGACGGGGAGAGTAATGAAAAACTGTTTTTT. Amino acid sequence: CASSSDGESNEKLFF.